The 5 T cell receptor beta chains below were found in one sample sequenced in a study of early T cells in non-severe SARS-CoV-2 infection (dated by TCRdb to the early 2020s). The method was 5' RACE. Sequencing was carried out with a NextSeq 500. Starting from the raw public reads, TCRdb applied fastp trimming at Q25, assembled clones with MiXCR and retained in-frame beta chains. Each entry merges the rows of one CDR3 protein and shows their most common DNA and genes. Counted in this sample were under 85,000 distinct CDR3 sequences; more than 14% of them appeared once. In total, the top ten clones hold around 3.6% of the sample. This material consisted of whole blood, taken at baseline. The source of these receptors is an adult who was a healthcare worker with PCR-confirmed SARS-CoV-2 infection or an uninfected control (not recorded which).

The rearrangement uses TRBV5-4 and TRBJ2-3, with TRBD2 matching 8 bases. The CDR3 length is 17 residues. Trimming cost V 4 bases and J 3 bases; bases outside gene matches: 13. Germline V gene sequence: CDR1 SGHNT, CDR2 YYREEE (reference sequence). The CDR3 DNA sequence: TGTGCCAGCAGCCTAGCCGGGACTAGTTATAGGACAGATACGCAGTATTTT. As protein: CASSLAGTSYRTDTQYF. Full variable domain (rest looked up from reference TRBV5-4 and TRBJ2-3): ETGVTQSPTHLIKTRGQQVTLRCSSQSGHNTVSWYQQALGQGPQFIFQYYREEENGRGNFPPRFSGLQFPNYSSELNVNALELDDSALYLCASSLAGTSYRTDTQYFGPGTRLTVL.

This clonotype was detected many times. This chain links TRBV30 with TRBJ2-3, with 12 bases lining up with TRBD2. The CDR3 sequence is 16 residues long. Looked up from germline, CDR1 is GTSNPN and CDR2 is SVGIG (reference sequence). V dropped 0 bases and J dropped 0; count of bases not matched to a gene: 1. The CDR3 region is CAWSVGTSGSTDTQYF. The CDR3 nucleotides read TGTGCCTGGAGTGTGGGGACTAGCGGGAGCACAGATACGCAGTATTTT.

This clonotype has just one count. This sequence joins TRBV7-3 and TRBJ2-3; a weak D match, TRBD2 (6 bases). CDR1 and CDR2 (germline): SGHTA, FQGTGA. Trimming took 2 bases from V and 0 from J, leaving 12 bases between them. The CDR3 is 16 residues long. The CDR3 protein is CASSLLGDLSTDTQYF. CDR3 DNA sequence: TGTGCCAGCAGCTTATTAGGGGACTTAAGCACAGATACGCAGTATTTT.

This clonotype was detected ten times or more. J is TRBJ1-3 and V is TRBV18; D is uncertain. The CDR3 sequence is 14 residues long. The V gene lost 3 bases and the J gene lost 0 bases, with 6 bases spanning the gap. Germline CDR1 reads KGHSH; CDR2 reads LQKENI. The CDR3 reads CASSPLDSGNTIYF. DNA for the CDR3: TGTGCCAGCTCACCGCTAGACTCTGGAAACACCATATATTTT. Full variable domain (missing parts from reference TRBV18 and TRBJ1-3): NAGVMQNPRHLVRRRGQEARLRCSPMKGHSHVYWYRQLPEEGLKFMVYLQKENIIDESGMPKERFSAEFPKEGPSILRIQQVVRGDSAAYFCASSPLDSGNTIYFGEGSWLTVV.

This clonotype was seen at least ten times. V gene TRBV6-1 combines with J gene TRBJ1-4; D perhaps matches TRBD1 (6 bases). V was shortened by 7 bases and J by 3 bases, with 12 bases between the two germline ends. Per the germline V gene, CDR1 is MNHNS and CDR2 is SASEGT. CDR3 length equals 14 residues. CDR3 in amino acids: CASIADRPNEKLFF. The CDR3 coding sequence is TGTGCCAGCATCGCGGACAGACCTAATGAAAAACTGTTTTTT.